These T cell receptor beta chains were read from a single sample in a study of blood T cell repertoires in COVID-19. Clones were sequenced by immunoSEQ multiplex PCR, and TCRdb holds only the in-frame ones, with some missing. The repertoire includes a few hundred thousand clones, around 87% of them detected once, and more than 1.5% sits in the top ten. Sequenced sample: PBMCs or T cells enriched from blood (not recorded which). Receptors were obtained from a man aged 40-55 years in a cohort exposed to, infected with or recovered from COVID-19 (not recorded which). Each CDR3 is given with its conserved first and last residue.

cdr3_length	v_call	j_call	cdr3_aa
14	TRBV11-2	TRBJ2-7	CASSLQGAAYEQYF
18	TRBV5-1	TRBJ1-1	CASSSTSGVSWENTEAFF
15	TRBV11-2	TRBJ2-7	CASSLLSGSTYEQYF
16	TRBV4-1	TRBJ2-1	CASSQERLASGNEQFF
16	TRBV7-2	TRBJ2-3	CASSLELAGGWDTQYF
18	TRBV19	TRBJ2-2	CASSIRLAGELGTGELFF
15	TRBV7-9	TRBJ2-1	CASSFAGISYNEQFF
13	TRBV15	TRBJ2-7	CATSKGQGYEQYF
19	TRBV30	TRBJ2-2	CAWSGRRTSGPKNTGELFF
14	TRBV10-3	TRBJ1-5	CAIRQGLGNQPQHF
15	TRBV27	TRBJ1-6	CASSPSGTGDSPLHF
12	TRBV10-3	TRBJ2-4	CAISETGNIQYF
19	TRBV10-3	TRBJ1-4	CAISEGLGQSIATNEKLFF
12	TRBV24-1	TRBJ1-2	CATRRGNYGYTF
13	TRBV2	TRBJ1-4	CASSDVGNEKLFF
13	TRBV27	TRBJ1-1	CASSFTGPSEAFF
14	TRBV9	TRBJ2-7	CASSVGTGGVEQYF
17	TRBV4-2	TRBJ2-2	CASSQFLSGANTGELFF
13	TRBV5-1	TRBJ2-3	CASSLRGGDTQYF
15	TRBV5-1	TRBJ2-7	CASSSVLKQGQEQYF
14	TRBV4-2	TRBJ2-5	CASSTTSGRETQYF
16	TRBV19	TRBJ2-5	CASSIDLGRGLETQYF
12	TRBV2	TRBJ2-3	CASRKGADTQYF
17	TRBV1	TRBJ2-1	CTSLTGTSGRPHHEQFF
16	TRBV3-1/TRBV3-2	TRBJ1-4	CASSPSGGATNEKLFF
15	TRBV11-2	TRBJ2-7	CASRKSGIKSYEQYF
16	TRBV30	TRBJ1-4	CAWSVGAVATNEKLFF